The 28 T cell receptor beta chains listed next were all sequenced from one sample in a study of tumor-infiltrating lymphocytes in localized non-small cell lung cancer. Clones were sequenced by immunoSEQ multiplex PCR, and TCRdb holds only the in-frame ones, with some missing. In the table there are over 5,500 clones, just under 75% of which are singletons. Sequenced sample: lung tumor tissue. The receptors shown here come from a human donor with non-small cell lung cancer.

The chain carries TRBV6-4 and TRBJ1-5; 8 bases map to TRBD1. The length of the CDR3 is 18 residues. Germline V gives CDR1 MRHNA, CDR2 SNTAGT. With V trimmed by 2 bases and J by 6 bases, 15 bases remained unmatched. CDR3 nucleotides: TGTGCCAGCAGTGACCGCACGCCTCAGGGGGCGCAGATTCAGCCCCAGCATTTT. It translates to CASSDRTPQGAQIQPQHF.

The gene calls are TRBV28 and TRBJ2-2; 12 nucleotides match TRBD2. V was clipped by 2 bases and J by 4 bases; unmatched bases: 8. CDR1 and CDR2 from the germline V gene are MDHEN and SYDVKM. The CDR3 length is 18 residues. DNA for the CDR3: TGTGCCAGCAGTTTAGGGACTAGCGGGCATGAGGTCACCGGGGAGCTGTTTTTT. Translating gives CASSLGTSGHEVTGELFF. The complete variable domain, with remaining parts taken from reference TRBV28 and TRBJ2-2, reads DVKVTQSSRYLVKRTGEKVFLECVQDMDHENMFWYRQDPGLGLRLIYFSYDVKMKEKGDIPEGYSVSREKKERFSLILESASTNQTSMYLCASSLGTSGHEVTGELFFGEGSRLTVL.

In this sample, this clone turned up a few times. The chain is built from TRBV7-6 and TRBJ2-3; TRBD2 matches at 14 bases. The CDR3 consists of 15 residues. V gave up 5 bases and J gave up 8 bases; unmatched junction bases: 6. Germline assignment: CDR1 SGHVS and CDR2 FNYEAQ. DNA of the CDR3: TGTGCCAGCAGCCACGGGACTAGCGGGAGAAGTACGCAGTATTTT. This translates into CASSHGTSGRSTQYF.

V and J are TRBV19 and TRBJ2-1; D unresolved. Trimming removed 1 base at V and 10 bases at J, with 8 bases between. The CDR3 is 12 amino acids. CDR1 is LNHDA and CDR2 is SQIVND in the germline V gene (reference sequence). Written as DNA, the CDR3 is TGTGCCAGTAGTATAGTCAAAGGGGAGCAGTTCTTC. Protein sequence: CASSIVKGEQFF.

This chain joins TRBV10-3 and TRBJ1-1; D remains unclear. The CDR3 covers 13 residues. V lost 5 bases and J 2 bases, leaving 9 bases between the germline ends. Germline CDR1 and CDR2: ENHRY and SYGVKD. The CDR3: CAISRDLNTEAFF. The CDR3 DNA sequence: TGTGCCATCAGTCGAGACTTAAACACTGAAGCTTTCTTT.

V is TRBV7-2 and J is TRBJ2-3, with D possibly being TRBD1 or TRBD2 (5 bases each). V lost 4 bases and J lost 1, with 15 bases in between. This CDR3 is 16 amino acids long. Germline CDR1 is SGHTA and CDR2 is FQGNSA. CDR3 coding DNA: TGTGCCAGCAGCTCATACGGGATGGGGGGCACAGATACGCAGTATTTT. This codes for CASSSYGMGGTDTQYF. The entire variable domain, with the rest obtained from reference TRBV7-2 and TRBJ2-3, is as follows: GAGVSQSPSNKVTEKGKDVELRCDPISGHTALYWYRQSLGQGLEFLIYFQGNSAPDKSGLPSDRFSAERTGGSVSTLTIQRTQQEDSAVYLCASSSYGMGGTDTQYFGPGTRLTVL.

The V gene is TRBV27, the J gene TRBJ2-7; D unresolved. With 2 bases removed from V and 0 bases from J, the gap between germline ends came to 11 bases. CDR1 and CDR2 from the germline V gene are MNHEY and SMNVEV (reference sequence). The CDR3 covers 15 residues. CDR3 coding DNA: TGTGCCAGCAGTTTAAACGGCCTTGGCTCCTACGAGCAGTACTTC. Protein product: CASSLNGLGSYEQYF.

This clone has only one observation. This chain connects TRBV6-1 to TRBJ2-1, with unresolved D. V was cut by 8 bases and J by 8 bases, with 10 bases left in between. Germline V gene sequence: CDR1 MNHNS, CDR2 SASEGT. The CDR3 runs to 11 residues. CDR3: CASGFRDEQFF. The CDR3 nucleotides read TGTGCCAGCGGGTTTAGGGATGAGCAGTTCTTC.

The rearrangement uses TRBV5-4 and TRBJ2-3; D tentatively reads TRBD1 or TRBD2 (7 bases each). The CDR3 runs to 16 residues. V gave up 3 bases and J gave up 1 base, with 15 bases separating them. Germline V CDR1 and CDR2: SGHNT, YYREEE (reference sequence). The CDR3 DNA reads TGTGCCAGCAGCTCAGGGAGGGGGCGAGGCACAGATACGCAGTATTTT. Protein product: CASSSGRGRGTDTQYF.

The V and J genes are TRBV25-1 and TRBJ2-2; D uncertain. The CDR3 extends over 16 amino acids. Germline-derived CDR1 and CDR2 are MGHDK and SYGVNS. V was shortened by 3 bases and J by 2 bases, with 13 bases between the two germline ends. The CDR3 nucleotides read TGTGCCAGCAGTGAGGATTGGGGTGGAAACACCGGGGAGCTGTTTTTT. Translation gives CASSEDWGGNTGELFF.

This chain joins TRBV11-2 and TRBJ2-5, with D unresolved. The CDR3 is 13 residues long. CDR1 and CDR2 (germline): SGHAT, FQNNGV. V was cut by 3 bases and J by 5 bases, with 10 bases left in between. The CDR3 protein is CASSLWAGETQYF. The DNA of the CDR3 is TGTGCCAGCAGCTTGTGGGCTGGCGAGACCCAGTACTTC.

The chain uses TRBV29-1 and TRBJ2-3, with D perhaps being TRBD1 or TRBD2 (5 bases each). This CDR3 has 15 residues. V was clipped by 3 bases and J by 2 bases, with 15 bases between them. The germline gives CDR1 SQVTM, CDR2 ANQGSEA. The CDR3 DNA follows: TGCAGCGTTGAGTCCAGGGAGAGGAACACAGATACGCAGTATTTT. This encodes CSVESRERNTDTQYF.

This clone was observed a handful of times. J is TRBJ1-5 and V is TRBV19, with 7 bases lining up with TRBD1. The CDR3 consists of 16 residues. V lost 7 bases, J lost 0 bases, and 9 bases stayed unmatched. Germline loops: CDR1 LNHDA, CDR2 SQIVND (reference sequence). CDR3 protein: CASKWRDSYSNQPQHF. As DNA, the CDR3 is TGTGCCAGTAAGTGGAGGGACAGTTATAGCAATCAGCCCCAGCATTTT.

CDR3 coding DNA: TGTGCCACCAGCAGAGAGCGACAGGGACTCAACATTCAGTACTTC. It translates to CATSRERQGLNIQYF. This chain joins TRBV15 and TRBJ2-4; possible D gene TRBD1, 7 bases. CDR1 is LNHNV and CDR2 is YYDKDF in the germline V gene (reference sequence). The CDR3 covers 15 residues. V lost 0 bases and J 7 bases, leaving 13 bases between the germline ends.

The gene calls are TRBV10-2 and TRBJ2-7; 7 bases fit TRBD2. Trimming cost V 0 bases and J 9 bases; bases outside gene matches: 8. CDR1 and CDR2 from the germline V gene are WSHSY and SAAADI. The CDR3 consists of 14 residues. CDR3 nucleotides: TGCGCCAGCAGTGAGTCCGGGGGGAAGGGCCGGCAGTACTTC. This encodes CASSESGGKGRQYF.

J is TRBJ2-2 and V is TRBV9; D is possibly TRBD2 (6 bases). Germline lookup yields CDR1 SGDLS and CDR2 YYNGEE. With 2 bases removed from V and 5 bases from J, the gap between germline ends came to 7 bases. The length of the CDR3 is 13 residues. As DNA, the CDR3 is TGTGCCAGCAGCGTGGGGGGTACCGGGGAGCTGTTTTTT. It is translated as CASSVGGTGELFF.

J is TRBJ2-2 and V is TRBV30, with 10 positions matching TRBD2. The CDR3 spans 14 residues. Germline CDR1 reads GTSNPN; CDR2 reads SVGIG (reference sequence). V gave up 2 bases and J gave up 4 bases; unmatched junction bases: 1. The CDR3 spells CAWSSGRATGELFF. CDR3 sequence (DNA): TGTGCCTGGAGTAGCGGGAGGGCCACCGGGGAGCTGTTTTTT. The variable domain in full, with the rest retrieved from reference TRBV30 and TRBJ2-2, is SQTIHQWPATLVQPVGSPLSLECTVEGTSNPNLYWYRQAAGRGLQLLFYSVGIGQISSEVPQNLSASRPQDRQFILSSKKLLLSDSGFYLCAWSSGRATGELFFGEGSRLTVL.

V usage is TRBV4-2 and J usage is TRBJ2-1, with D possibly matching TRBD2 (6 bases). Deletions cut 7 bases from V and 2 bases from J, with 15 bases between. The CDR3 runs 15 residues. Germline CDR1 LGHNA, CDR2 YNFKEQ. The CDR3 DNA reads TGTGCCAGCAAACAGGAAACTAGCCCCTACAATGAGCAGTTCTTC. Translated, it gives CASKQETSPYNEQFF.

The chain carries TRBV6-1 and TRBJ1-2; 12 bases line up with TRBD1. Germline CDR1 reads MNHNS; CDR2 reads SASEGT. V gave up 3 bases and J gave up 8 bases; unmatched junction bases: 4. CDR3 size: 14 residues. CDR3 in amino acids: CASSEGQGAGGYTF. The CDR3 region has the DNA TGTGCCAGCAGTGAGGGACAGGGGGCTGGCGGCTACACCTTC.

The chain couples TRBV5-1 to TRBJ1-5, with TRBD1 identical over 7 bases. The CDR3 is 13 amino acids. After removal of 4 bases from V and 4 bases from J, the junction contained 2 bases not matched to a gene. CDR1 and CDR2 (germline): SGHRS, YFSETQ. CDR3 in amino acids: CASSAGQNQPQHF. DNA for the CDR3: TGCGCCAGCAGCGCGGGACAGAATCAGCCCCAGCATTTT. The whole variable domain, remainder taken from reference TRBV5-1 and TRBJ1-5, is KAGVTQTPRYLIKTRGQQVTLSCSPISGHRSVSWYQQTPGQGLQFLFEYFSETQRNKGNFPGRFSGRQFSNSRSEMNVSTLELGDSALYLCASSAGQNQPQHFGDGTRLSIL.

The chain links TRBV7-2 to TRBJ2-1; no clear D gene. Trimming shortened V by 8 bases and J by 1 base, and 15 bases separated the two germline ends. The CDR3 totals 15 residues. The V gene's germline CDR1 is SGHTA and CDR2 FQGNSA. CDR3 sequence reads: CASAPGPGSYNEQFF. The CDR3 DNA sequence: TGTGCCAGCGCCCCCGGGCCCGGATCCTACAATGAGCAGTTCTTC.

The V call is TRBV5-1, the J call TRBJ2-7; D may be TRBD1 or TRBD2 (6 bases each). The germline gives CDR1 SGHRS, CDR2 YFSETQ. V lost 4 bases, J lost 2 bases, and 16 bases lay in between. The CDR3 has 15 residues. The CDR3 bases are TGCGCCAGCAGCGCCCTTTCGGGGGCAGCCTACGAGCAGTACTTC. Translation gives CASSALSGAAYEQYF.

The genes are TRBV5-8 and TRBJ2-1; perhaps D is TRBD1 or TRBD2 (5 bases each). Germline CDR1 SGHTS, CDR2 YDEGEE. This CDR3 is built from 14 residues. Trimming cost V 7 bases and J 2 bases, with 13 bases left between them. CDR3 nucleotides: TGTGCCAGCGAATTGTGGGGGACCTACAATGAGCAGTTCTTC. It is translated as CASELWGTYNEQFF.

The chain couples TRBV20-1 to TRBJ2-1, with 8 bases matching TRBD2. CDR1 is DFQATT, CDR2 SNEGSKA, per germline (reference sequence). The CDR3 contains 11 residues. The V gene end was trimmed by 6 bases and the J gene end by 9 bases; junction bases not matched to a gene: 4. This CDR3 reads CSAGAGVEQFF. CDR3 nucleotides: TGCAGTGCGGGAGCGGGAGTTGAGCAGTTCTTC.

The V and J genes are TRBV6-6 and TRBJ1-1; TRBD1 matches 8 bases. Germline V CDR1 and CDR2: MNHNY, SVGAGI (reference sequence). The V and J ends lost 5 bases and 4 bases, in that order; junction bases with no gene match: 6. The CDR3 is 14 residues long. The CDR3 loop is CASSQTGAVTEAFF. As DNA, the CDR3 is TGTGCCAGCAGTCAGACAGGGGCGGTCACTGAAGCTTTCTTT.

The V and J genes are TRBV27 and TRBJ1-2; TRBD1 agrees at 8 bases. V shed 3 bases and J 7 bases; nucleotides not matched to a gene: 7. In germline, CDR1 is MNHEY, CDR2 SMNVEV (reference sequence). The CDR3 consists of 14 residues. The CDR3 loop is CASSFLAGGSGYTF. In DNA, the CDR3 is TGTGCCAGCAGTTTCCTCGCAGGGGGCAGTGGCTACACCTTC.

This clone was found once. V usage is TRBV6-1 and J usage is TRBJ1-2, with 10 nucleotides matching TRBD1. CDR1 and CDR2 from the germline V gene are MNHNS and SASEGT. The CDR3 contains 14 residues. V shed 6 bases and J 2 bases; nucleotides not matched to a gene: 3. The CDR3 spells CASSRQGANYGYTF. The CDR3 DNA reads as TGTGCCAGCAGCCGACAGGGGGCAAACTATGGCTACACCTTC.

This chain links TRBV6-6 with TRBJ2-2; 9 bases are a match to TRBD2. Germline lookup yields CDR1 MNHNY and CDR2 SVGAGI (reference sequence). With V trimmed by 5 bases and J by 0 bases, 1 base remained unmatched. This CDR3 region has 15 residues. The CDR3 coding sequence is TGTGCCAGCAGTCTAGCGGGACCGAACACCGGGGAGCTGTTTTTT. Protein sequence: CASSLAGPNTGELFF.